Listed below are T cell receptor beta chains from one sample, sequenced in a study of T cells in Graves' hyperthyroidism and ophthalmopathy. TCRdb analysed the multiplex PCR reads with MiXCR anew, one entry per CDR3 protein. The table lists about 320,000 distinct CDR3 sequences, roughly 15% of them singletons. Sequences were obtained from blood. These receptors came from a young man with Graves' hyperthyroidism. The CDR3 runs from the conserved cysteine through the conserved F or W. Fields, in order: clone size, D gene, J gene, V gene, CDR3 DNA, CDR3 protein. A D gene is named only where the DNA matches it firmly. Clone size is given for some rows only: seen once, a few or many times, or a class if the clone is expanded.

>-|-|TRBJ1-2|TRBV30
TGTGCCTGGAGTTCCGGGGGAAATGGCTACACCTTC
CAWSSGGNGYTF
>many|-|TRBJ2-7|TRBV2
TGTGCCAGCTCGGACACCATTTACGAGCAGTACTTC
CASSDTIYEQYF
>-|-|TRBJ1-5|TRBV6-5
TGTGCCAGCAGTTCCCTCCGGGCCCGCCGGCAGCCCCAGCATTTT
CASSSLRARRQPQHF
>-|TRBD2|TRBJ2-6|TRBV7-3
TGTGCCAGCAGCTACGCGGCGGGACTAGCGGGCGAACTCTCTGGGGCCAACGTCCTGACTTTC
CASSYAAGLAGELSGANVLTF
>many|TRBD2|TRBJ2-1|TRBV13
TGTGCCAGCAGCTCCAGCGGGAGGGCCATAGATGAGCAGTTCTTC
CASSSSGRAIDEQFF
>many|-|TRBJ2-1|TRBV10-3
TGTGCCACCTCTGGGGGTGGTACGAATGAGCAGTTCTTC
CATSGGGTNEQFF
>few|TRBD1|TRBJ1-5|TRBV4-1
TGCGCCAGCAGCCAACCACAGGGGGCACCATATCAGCCCCAGCATTTT
CASSQPQGAPYQPQHF
>many|-|TRBJ2-7|TRBV20-1
TGCAGTGGGGAAGGAGGCCCTACCTACGAGCAGTACTTC
CSGEGGPTYEQYF
>few|-|TRBJ2-1|TRBV24-1
TGTGCCACCAGTGATGCCGGGGGTCGGGGCTACAATGAGCAGTTCTTC
CATSDAGGRGYNEQFF
>many|-|TRBJ2-3|TRBV3-1
TGTGCCAGCAGCCCCACTAGAGACCCCACAGATACGCAGTATTTT
CASSPTRDPTDTQYF
>-|TRBD2|TRBJ2-1|TRBV18
TGTGCCAGCTCACCAGGGACTAGGGATGAGCAGTTCTTC
CASSPGTRDEQFF
>few|-|TRBJ2-1|TRBV5-1
TGCGCCAGCAGCATTGCCATTTCGTTGGGGGCCTACAATGAGCAGTTCTTC
CASSIAISLGAYNEQFF
>many|-|TRBJ1-2|TRBV28
TGTGCCAGCCGGGCGGCTAACTATGGCTACACCTTC
CASRAANYGYTF
>many|TRBD1|TRBJ2-1|TRBV12-3/TRBV12-4
TGTGCCAGCAGCAATCTACAGGGGAGCGGGCAGTTCTTC
CASSNLQGSGQFF
>few|TRBD1|TRBJ2-7|TRBV25-1
TGTGCCAGCAGTAACTCCGGACAGGGGTGGGACGAGCAGTACTTC
CASSNSGQGWDEQYF
>many|-|TRBJ2-7|TRBV11-2
TGTGCCAGCAGTTCAAGGGGGGGGGGCACCTATTCCTACGAGCAGTACTTC
CASSSRGGGTYSYEQYF
>many|-|TRBJ1-1|TRBV12-3/TRBV12-4
TGTGCCAGCACCTCCCGCGGGATGAACACTGAAGCTTTCTTT
CASTSRGMNTEAFF
>-|-|TRBJ1-2|TRBV4-1
TGCGCCAGCAGCCAACCGCTTGGGACCCTCTATGGCTACACCTTC
CASSQPLGTLYGYTF
>-|-|TRBJ1-3|TRBV12-3/TRBV12-4
TGTGCCAGCAGCCATAGAGGCTCCTCTGGAAACACCATATATTTT
CASSHRGSSGNTIYF
>many|TRBD2|TRBJ2-3|TRBV10-1
TGCGCCAGCAGTGGTCTTAGCGGGACTTGGACAGATACGCAGTATTTT
CASSGLSGTWTDTQYF
>few|-|TRBJ1-2|TRBV11-2
TGTGCCAGCAGCCGAGGAGGCGGCTACACCTTC
CASSRGGGYTF
>many|-|TRBJ2-3|TRBV7-2
TGTGCCAGCAGCTTATCTCTAGATACGCAGTATTTT
CASSLSLDTQYF
>many|TRBD2|TRBJ2-1|TRBV20-1
TGCAGTGCTGCCTTTCATGCGGGAGGGAATACAATGAAGCAGTTCTTC
CSAAFHAGGNTMKQFF
>many|-|TRBJ2-3|TRBV28
TGTGCCAGCAGTTTAAGGGATTCCAGGGCAGATACGCAGTATTTT
CASSLRDSRADTQYF
>-|-|TRBJ2-7|TRBV28
TGTGCGTCTTACTACGAGCAGTACTTC
CASYYEQYF
>few|-|TRBJ2-7|TRBV27
TGTGCCAGCAGTTTCGGGGACGGCACCTACGAGCAGTACTTC
CASSFGDGTYEQYF
>many|TRBD2|TRBJ2-7|TRBV7-9
TGTGCCAGCAGCTCCGGGACTAGCGGGAGGAAACCCTACGAGCAGTACTTC
CASSSGTSGRKPYEQYF
>many|-|TRBJ1-2|TRBV27
TGTGCCAGCAGTTCCTTGCAGGGCTACTATGGCTACACCTTC
CASSSLQGYYGYTF
>few|TRBD1|TRBJ1-3|TRBV7-8
TGTGCCAGCAGCTTAGTCAGGGGGGGACTTTCTGGAAACACCATATATTTT
CASSLVRGGLSGNTIYF
>few|TRBD2|TRBJ2-5|TRBV5-1
TGCGCCAGCAGCTTGGCCACGGGGACTAGTGCTTCTGAGACCCAGTACTTC
CASSLATGTSASETQYF
>many|-|TRBJ2-1|TRBV4-1
TGCGCCAGCCTCCCTCGGGTCGGCGACCCCTCCTACAATGAGCAGTTCTTC
CASLPRVGDPSYNEQFF
>few|TRBD1|TRBJ2-2|TRBV7-7
TGTGCTAGCAGCCCCGGACAGGTTAGCGGGGAGCTGTTTTTT
CASSPGQVSGELFF
>many|-|TRBJ2-5|TRBV28
TGTGCCAGCACCCGAAAGGTCCTTGGTTATCAAGAGACCCAGTACTTC
CASTRKVLGYQETQYF
>few|-|TRBJ1-5|TRBV18
TGTGCCAGCTCACCTACCGTAAATAGCAATCAGCCCCAGCATTTT
CASSPTVNSNQPQHF
>many|TRBD2|TRBJ2-3|TRBV5-1
TGCGCCAGCAGCCCGGAGGGCAGCGGGGGGCAGTATTTT
CASSPEGSGGQYF
>few|-|TRBJ1-3|TRBV4-2
TGTGCCAGCAGCCAAGATCCTCTCCTACCTAGCTCTGGAAACACCATATATTTT
CASSQDPLLPSSGNTIYF
>many|-|TRBJ1-5|TRBV24-1
TGTGCCACCAGTGATTTGCCGTATCAGCCCCAGCATTTT
CATSDLPYQPQHF
>-|TRBD1|TRBJ2-5|TRBV2
TGTGCCAGCAGTGAATCCCCATGGGCAGGGGGCATGGAGACCCAGTACTTC
CASSESPWAGGMETQYF
>many|-|TRBJ2-5|TRBV12-3/TRBV12-4
TGTGCCAGCACTTATAGGAGCCAAGAGACCCAGTACTTC
CASTYRSQETQYF
>few|-|TRBJ2-7|TRBV6-1
TGTGCCAGCAGTATCAGGGGCGGCGAGCAGTACTTC
CASSIRGGEQYF
>many|-|TRBJ2-7|TRBV5-1
TGCGCCAGCAGCCTGGGGTATCTTGGGGGGAGCAGCGACGAGCAGTACTTC
CASSLGYLGGSSDEQYF
>-|-|TRBJ2-1|TRBV4-2
TGTGCCAGCAGCCAAGATTCACGGGTTACCTACAATGAGCAGTTCTTC
CASSQDSRVTYNEQFF
>few|TRBD2|TRBJ2-7|TRBV3-1
TGTGCCAGCAGCCATCCGGAGGGGACTAGCGGATACGAGCAGTACTTC
CASSHPEGTSGYEQYF
>-|-|TRBJ1-6|TRBV30
TGTGCCTGGAGTCCCGGGCCCTTCGACACCCTCCACTTT
CAWSPGPFDTLHF
>many|TRBD2|TRBJ2-7|TRBV10-3
TGTGCCATCAGTGAGACTAGCGGGAGGCCCAGCTCCTACGAGCAGTACTTC
CAISETSGRPSSYEQYF
>-|-|TRBJ1-4|TRBV20-1
TGCAGTGCTAGAGGGATGATGGGGGGGGAGTATGAAAAACTGTTTTTT
CSARGMMGGEYEKLFF
>few|-|TRBJ1-3|TRBV7-6
TGTGCCAGCAGCCGTCCGGCCGGGGGCTTCACTGGAAACACCATATATTTT
CASSRPAGGFTGNTIYF
>-|-|TRBJ2-7|TRBV20-1
TGCAGTGCTAGAGCCAACCCGTACGAGCAGTACTTC
CSARANPYEQYF
>-|-|TRBJ2-3|TRBV9
TGTGCCAGCAGCGCATTGACCGAAGATACGCAGTATTTT
CASSALTEDTQYF
>many|-|TRBJ1-1|TRBV20-1
TGCAGTGCTAGACTACCACAAACCTCCGAAGCTTTCTTT
CSARLPQTSEAFF
>few|-|TRBJ2-1|TRBV11-1
TGTGCCAGCAGCTTAGTACACTACAATGAGCAGTTCTTC
CASSLVHYNEQFF